A single sample gave rise to the 5 T cell receptor beta chains below, sequenced in a study of Ad26.COV2.S vaccination and SARS-CoV-2 variants. The protocol was immunoSEQ multiplex PCR, while the TCRdb copy is restricted to in-frame clones and leaves out a portion. The table records roughly 380,000 clones, 70% to 90% of them present only once. Indicated treatment: roughly 18 received Ad26.COV2.S at low or high dose, single or two shots; five or six received placebo; per-sample allocation not given. The samples date from day 63 after the first vaccine or placebo injection. This specimen was peripheral blood, taken in a trial of Ad26.COV2.S vaccine versus placebo. All receptors derive from a person aged 18-60 years who received the Ad26.COV2.S COVID-19 vaccine or a placebo.

The genes are TRBV4-2 and TRBJ2-1, with a weak D call TRBD2 (7 bases). The germline CDR1 and CDR2 sequences are LGHNA and YNFKEQ. V dropped 0 bases and J dropped 4 bases, with 16 bases sitting between them. The CDR3 sequence is 17 residues long. CDR3 nucleotides: TGTGCCAGCAGCCAAGATTTGTCGGGGGGCCCTTACAATGAGCAGTTCTTC. It translates to CASSQDLSGGPYNEQFF.

The chain uses TRBV27 and TRBJ2-2; D remains ambiguous. V lost 5 bases to trimming and J lost 4 bases, with 11 bases between them. The CDR3 runs to 14 residues. Germline V lookup: CDR1 MNHEY, CDR2 SMNVEV (reference sequence). CDR3 residues: CASSGRTVTGELFF. The CDR3 bases are TGTGCCAGCAGTGGGCGTACGGTCACCGGGGAGCTGTTTTTT.

In this sample, this clone turned up once. The chain joins TRBV7-2 to TRBJ1-2; unclear D gene. Germline CDR1 SGHTA, CDR2 FQGNSA. The CDR3 runs to 14 residues. V lost 1 base and J 4 bases, leaving 10 bases between the germline ends. The CDR3 DNA reads TGTGCCAGCAGCTTAGGGTCAGGACTCTATGGCTACACCTTC. Translating it yields CASSLGSGLYGYTF.

The J gene is TRBJ2-3, the V gene TRBV21-1; the table assigns TRBD1, which was not confirmed against the DNA. TRBV21-1 is an annotated pseudogene. This CDR3 is 18 amino acids long. The CDR3 is CASSKDPPQGPRGDTQYF. CDR3 sequence (DNA): TGTGCCAGCAGCAAAGACCCCCCACAGGGGCCTAGGGGCGATACGCAGTATTTT.

This chain connects TRBV5-1 to TRBJ1-1; D gene unclear. With 4 bases removed from V and 4 bases from J, the gap between germline ends came to 8 bases. This CDR3 comprises 12 residues. Per germline, CDR1 SGHRS and CDR2 YFSETQ. CDR3 nucleotide sequence: TGCGCCAGCAGCGTAGACACCACTGAAGCTTTCTTT. Its protein is CASSVDTTEAFF.